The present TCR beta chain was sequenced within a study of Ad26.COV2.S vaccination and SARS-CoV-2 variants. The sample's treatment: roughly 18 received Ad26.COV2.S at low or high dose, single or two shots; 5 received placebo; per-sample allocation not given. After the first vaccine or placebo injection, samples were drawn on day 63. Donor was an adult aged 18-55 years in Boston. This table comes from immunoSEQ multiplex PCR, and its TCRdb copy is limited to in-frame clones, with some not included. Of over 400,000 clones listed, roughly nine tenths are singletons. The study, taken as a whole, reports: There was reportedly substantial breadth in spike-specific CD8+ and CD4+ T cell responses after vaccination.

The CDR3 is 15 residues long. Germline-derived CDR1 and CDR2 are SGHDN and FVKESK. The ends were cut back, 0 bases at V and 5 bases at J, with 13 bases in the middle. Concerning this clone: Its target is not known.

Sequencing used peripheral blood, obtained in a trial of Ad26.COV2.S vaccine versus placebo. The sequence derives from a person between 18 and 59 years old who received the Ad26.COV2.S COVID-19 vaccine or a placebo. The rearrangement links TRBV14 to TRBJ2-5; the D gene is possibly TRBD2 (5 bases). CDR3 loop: CASSQDLTSQETQYF. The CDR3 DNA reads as TGTGCCAGCAGCCAAGATCTCACTAGTCAGGAGACCCAGTACTTC.